This TCR beta chain was identified during a study of blood T cell repertoires in COVID-19. At the level of the study: Acute and convalescent COVID-19 samples came from the United States, Italy and Spain. Sources were T cells, B-cell-depleted T cells, or PBMCs; the material itself was cDNA or gDNA.

The method was immunoSEQ multiplex PCR; TCRdb's version includes in-frame clones alone and lacks a portion of them. Of approximately 450,000 clones in the sample, about 90% were seen once. Across about two dozen US areas, participants ranged in age from roughly 18 to 95 years. Grouping used clinical history reported by participants in a survey and questionnaire. The CDR3 covers 13 residues. V gave up 4 bases and J gave up 4 bases; unmatched junction bases: 2. In germline, CDR1 is SGHDT, CDR2 YYEEEE. The clonotype was recovered from a woman between 18 and 29 years old with acute COVID-19. The genes are TRBV5-6 and TRBJ1-1; 9 bases align to TRBD1. Specimen: PBMCs or T cells enriched from blood (not recorded which). CDR3 protein: CASSETGGTEAFF. The CDR3 coding sequence is TGTGCCAGCAGCGAGACAGGGGGCACTGAAGCTTTCTTT.